This TCR beta chain was found in a study of cytomegalovirus exposure and HLA in healthy donors. A word on this clone: As yet, its antigen is unknown.

Study-level results: The study put 150 or so TCR beta chains on its list as cytomegalovirus-associated. A later analysis revealed that TCR association rates differed between HLA loci, peaking at DRB1 and bottoming out at HLA-C.

Nominal health characterized the donors when sampled, though unrecorded immune exposures were likely. PCR employed 60 Vbeta and 13 Jbeta primers. Authors' data handling: Around 83 million unique TCR beta chains, roughly 11 million shared, were counted in a later analysis. The assay was immunoSEQ multiplex PCR, and TCRdb's table has in-frame clones only and misses some. The V and J calls and clone size are taken from that table; D and trimming were inferred from the DNA. In the table there are 100,000 to 150,000 clones, roughly 74% of which are singletons. This CDR3 is 12 amino acids long. CDR1 and CDR2 from the germline V gene are MGHRA and YSYEKL. The V end lost 3 bases, the J end lost 5 bases, and 7 bases lay between the germline ends.

The genes are TRBV4-1 and TRBJ1-2; D gene uncertain. This receptor was obtained from a woman aged 45-65 years in good health and CMV-seropositive. Sequenced sample: PBMCs. In DNA form, the CDR3 reads TGCGCCAGCAGCCACGGAGGGTATGGCTACACCTTC. It is translated as CASSHGGYGYTF.